This T cell receptor beta chain was obtained from a study of blood T cell repertoires in COVID-19. Across the study: Sources were T cells, B-cell-depleted T cells, or PBMCs; the material itself was cDNA or gDNA.

In the authors' methods: How many nucleated cells were present was estimated from reference gene primer amplification. Only in-frame clones appear in the TCRdb table, and some are missing; sequencing was by immunoSEQ multiplex PCR. For V, J and clone size, that table is used; D and trimming come from the DNA. The sample contains about 180,000 clones, roughly 80% of which appear only once. The V gene lost 2 bases and the J gene lost 3 bases, with 13 bases spanning the gap. Looked up from germline, CDR1 is MNHEY and CDR2 is SMNVEV (reference sequence). CDR3 size: 15 residues. Enrollees, about 18 to 90 years old, lived in 24 US areas. Cohorts were based on clinical histories the participants reported.

This chain uses TRBV27 with TRBJ1-2, with a possible D match to TRBD1 (5 bases). The clonotype originates from a woman aged 40 to 50 with acute COVID-19. Sequencing used PBMCs or T cells enriched from blood (not recorded which). The CDR3 sequence is CASSLRSGLDYGYTF. The CDR3 DNA reads as TGTGCCAGCAGTTTAAGGTCAGGGCTTGACTATGGCTACACCTTC.